The 29 T cell receptor beta chains listed next were all sequenced from one sample in a study of beta chain features in type 1 diabetes. Expressed TCRB transcripts were sequenced after all isolated RNA was converted to cDNA. Method: immunoSEQ multiplex PCR; TCRdb's copy keeps in-frame clones and lacks some. The table includes some 500,000 clones, 11% detected once. The sample comprised naive CD4+ T cells from blood. Receptor source: a woman aged 18-35 years in good health.

The rearrangement uses TRBV6-5 and TRBJ2-3; a weak D match, TRBD1 (6 bases). Germline loops: CDR1 MNHEY, CDR2 SVGAGI. The V and J ends lost 6 bases and 1 base respectively, with 14 bases between them. This CDR3 region has 15 residues. CDR3 sequence reads: CASRAQGFRTDTQYF. CDR3 nucleotide sequence: TGTGCCAGCAGAGCACAGGGTTTCCGCACAGATACGCAGTATTTT.

This chain uses TRBV7-8 with TRBJ2-2; TRBD2 matches at 8 bases. Germline V CDR1 and CDR2: SGHVS, FQNEAQ. The CDR3 sequence is 16 residues long. V trimming: 5 bases; J trimming: 5 bases; junction bases outside the gene matches: 10. CDR3 amino acids: CASSHGGAGATGELFF. For the CDR3, the DNA is TGTGCCAGCAGCCATGGGGGAGCGGGGGCGACCGGGGAGCTGTTTTTT.

This clone was seen a few times. CDR3 sequence reads: CASRTSGGTEAFF. CDR3 in DNA: TGTGCCAGCAGGACATCAGGGGGCACTGAAGCTTTCTTT. The chain uses TRBV11-2 and TRBJ1-1, with 7 bases that match TRBD1. Per germline, CDR1 SGHAT and CDR2 FQNNGV. The CDR3 loop spans 13 amino acids. Germline trimming cut 6 bases from V and 4 bases from J; bases unmatched to any gene: 5.

Only a few counts were recorded for this clone. The rearrangement joins TRBV4-3 to TRBJ2-1, with 7 nucleotides matching TRBD2. From germline, CDR1 is LGHNA and CDR2 YSLEER. J lost 3 bases, V lost 1 base, and 3 bases had no gene match. This CDR3 is built from 15 residues. Here the CDR3 reads CASSQGAGIYNEQFF. CDR3 DNA sequence: TGCGCCAGCAGCCAAGGAGCGGGGATCTACAATGAGCAGTTCTTC.

V usage is TRBV25-1 and J usage is TRBJ1-1; D is unresolved. Trimming removed 8 bases at V and 1 base at J, with 11 bases between. Germline CDR1 reads MGHDK; CDR2 reads SYGVNS. The CDR3 consists of 13 residues. DNA of the CDR3: TGTGCCAGCTCGTTAACAGCGAACACTGAAGCTTTCTTT. Translated: CASSLTANTEAFF.

The gene calls are TRBV5-1 and TRBJ1-2; 10 bases align to TRBD1. Trimming took 4 bases from V and 7 from J; bases not matched to a gene: 10. Looked up from germline, CDR1 is SGHRS and CDR2 is YFSETQ. This CDR3 contains 15 residues. The CDR3 DNA reads TGCGCCAGCAGCGAGCTGGGACAGGGGAATAGTGGCTACACCTTC. This translates into CASSELGQGNSGYTF.

This chain connects TRBV5-4 to TRBJ2-7; D ambiguous. The length of the CDR3 is 12 residues. The germline gives CDR1 SGHNT, CDR2 YYREEE (reference sequence). V gave up 3 bases and J gave up 6 bases, with 10 bases separating them. The DNA of the CDR3 is TGTGCCAGCAGCTCTCCCCCAGGCGAGCAGTACTTC. It codes for CASSSPPGEQYF.

This clone was recorded a few times. The rearrangement links TRBV18 to TRBJ1-1; D gene ambiguous. Germline V gene lookup returns CDR1 KGHSH and CDR2 LQKENI. The CDR3 has 14 residues. V shed 6 bases and J shed 0 bases, with 11 bases lying between them. The CDR3 loop is CASSQRSLNTEAFF. CDR3 DNA sequence: TGTGCCAGCTCGCAAAGATCATTGAACACTGAAGCTTTCTTT.

The chain couples TRBV19 to TRBJ2-1, with TRBD2 matching over 9 bases. Germline CDR1 LNHDA, CDR2 SQIVND (reference sequence). The CDR3 contains 13 residues. J gave up 7 bases and V 8 bases, and 6 bases lay outside the gene matches. The CDR3 sequence is CASRTSERNEQFF. The CDR3 DNA is TGTGCCAGTCGGACTAGCGAGCGGAATGAGCAGTTCTTC.

This clone was seen a handful of times. This chain links TRBV7-9 with TRBJ2-2; D gene uncertain. The CDR3 extends over 17 amino acids. V was pared by 3 bases and J by 7 bases, with 21 bases between. In germline, CDR1 is SEHNR, CDR2 FQNEAQ (reference sequence). CDR3: CASSFLMVTPSIGELFF. CDR3 coding DNA: TGTGCCAGCAGCTTTCTTATGGTGACTCCTTCCATCGGGGAGCTGTTTTTT.

There are a few counts of this clone. The chain is built from TRBV9 and TRBJ2-3; no clear D. The CDR3 extends over 11 amino acids. Trimming removed 5 bases at V and 6 bases at J, with 7 bases between. CDR1 is SGDLS and CDR2 is YYNGEE in the germline V gene. The CDR3 region is CASSLSDTQYF. The CDR3 DNA reads as TGTGCCAGCAGTCTCTCCGATACGCAGTATTTT. The full variable domain, in which reference TRBV9 and TRBJ2-3 provide the parts outside the CDR3, is DSGVTQTPKHLITATGQRVTLRCSPRSGDLSVYWYQQSLDQGLQFLIQYYNGEERAKGNILERFSAQQFPDLHSELNLSSLELGDSALYFCASSLSDTQYFGPGTRLTVL.

This clone turned up a few times. The chain combines TRBV6-5 with TRBJ2-1; weak D call: TRBD2 (6 bases). This CDR3 has 13 amino acids. CDR1 is MNHEY, CDR2 SVGAGI, per germline. Trimming stripped 6 bases from V and 2 bases from J, with 8 bases between. The chain's CDR3 is CASRRDAYNEQFF. CDR3 sequence (DNA): TGTGCCAGCAGGCGGGACGCCTACAATGAGCAGTTCTTC.

This clone has just a few counts. This rearrangement joins TRBV7-8 to TRBJ2-3; D unclear. This CDR3 contains 12 residues. Germline values: CDR1 SGHVS, CDR2 FQNEAQ. V shed 2 bases and J shed 3 bases, with 3 bases lying between them. Written as DNA, the CDR3 is TGTGCCAGCAGCTTACTGACAGATACGCAGTATTTT. Protein product: CASSLLTDTQYF.

The rearrangement joins TRBV14 to TRBJ2-1, with TRBD2 matching over 8 bases. Germline V gene lookup returns CDR1 SGHDN and CDR2 FVKESK. The CDR3 totals 17 residues. V dropped 0 bases and J dropped 0; count of bases not matched to a gene: 4. Here the CDR3 reads CASSQDWSGSSYNEQFF. The CDR3 nucleotides read TGTGCCAGCAGCCAAGATTGGAGCGGGAGCTCCTACAATGAGCAGTTCTTC.

A word on this clone: The germline gene is not matched at one end of the junction; a read error may be the cause. This chain joins TRBV6-5 and TRBJ2-5; a possible D gene is TRBD2 (5 bases). This CDR3 region has 14 residues. Germline loops: CDR1 MNHEY, CDR2 SVGAGI. The CDR3 region is CASSYDLGWRLQNF. The CDR3 bases are TGTGCCAGCAGTTACGATCTGGGGTGGAGGCTACAAAACTTC.

This clone was counted only a few times. The chain has TRBV14 and TRBJ2-1; TRBD2 matches 8 bases. V was pared by 1 base and J by 4 bases, with 6 bases of the junction left unmatched. Germline CDR1 is SGHDN and CDR2 is FVKESK. There are 16 residues in the CDR3. The CDR3 reads CASSQGRLASYNEQFF. Here the CDR3 DNA reads TGTGCCAGCAGCCAAGGTCGACTAGCGAGTTACAATGAGCAGTTCTTC.

This clone was counted only a few times. The chain joins TRBV2 to TRBJ1-1; TRBD1 aligns across 11 bases. After removal of 2 bases from V and 3 bases from J, the junction contained 11 bases not matched to a gene. Germline loops: CDR1 SNHLY, CDR2 FYNNEI. The CDR3 contains 18 residues. CDR3 sequence (DNA): TGTGCCAGCAGTGAATATGGGACAGGGGGACCAGGGGACACTGAAGCTTTCTTT. As protein: CASSEYGTGGPGDTEAFF.

A few counts support this clone. The chain has TRBV9 and TRBJ2-5; no clear D gene. Trimming left V 0 bases short and J 1 base short, with 10 bases between. The germline V gene encodes CDR1 SGDLS and CDR2 YYNGEE. The CDR3 loop spans 15 amino acids. The CDR3 is CASSVARSTQETQYF. The DNA of the CDR3 is TGTGCCAGCAGCGTAGCCAGAAGCACCCAAGAGACCCAGTACTTC.

This clone was counted a few times. V gene TRBV5-1 combines with J gene TRBJ2-2; 10 positions match TRBD1. Germline V gene lookup returns CDR1 SGHRS and CDR2 YFSETQ. V trimming: 7 bases; J trimming: 5 bases; junction bases outside the gene matches: 8. The CDR3 is 15 residues long. CDR3 in DNA: TGCGCCAGCGGCAAGACAGGGGGCGAGACCGGGGAGCTGTTTTTT. Encoded protein: CASGKTGGETGELFF.

This clone was seen only a few times. The rearrangement links TRBV2 to TRBJ1-2; the D is unclear. From germline, CDR1 is SNHLY and CDR2 FYNNEI. The CDR3 covers 12 residues. Trimming took off 6 bases at V and 6 bases at J, with 11 bases between the two ends. CDR3 nucleotides: TGTGCCAGCAGGGGCCGGGTCCATGGCTACACCTTC. It codes for CASRGRVHGYTF.

In its sample, this clone was seen many times. Different DNA sequences within this sample yield the same CDR3. The rearrangement joins TRBV29-1 to TRBJ1-2; D unclear. Germline V gives CDR1 SQVTM, CDR2 ANQGSEA. CDR3 length equals 13 residues. Trimming took off 1 base at V and 7 bases at J, with 13 bases between the two ends. CDR3 loop: CSVEGGILSGYTF. For the CDR3, the DNA is TGCAGCGTTGAAGGTGGGATTCTCTCTGGCTACACCTTC.

V and J are TRBV2 and TRBJ2-3; the match to TRBD2 covers 8 bases. This CDR3 comprises 15 residues. The germline gives CDR1 SNHLY, CDR2 FYNNEI. V gave up 4 bases and J gave up 4 bases; unmatched junction bases: 7. The CDR3 reads CASSGTSSVADTQYF. The CDR3 nucleotides read TGTGCCAGCAGTGGGACTAGCTCGGTGGCAGATACGCAGTATTTT.

This clone turned up a few times. The rearrangement links TRBV28 to TRBJ2-7, with D unclear. Germline loops: CDR1 MDHEN, CDR2 SYDVKM. The CDR3 extends over 16 amino acids. V shed 3 bases and J shed 2 bases, with 17 bases lying between them. CDR3: CASSFRLKGETYEQYV. CDR3 bases: TGTGCCAGCAGTTTCCGGTTGAAGGGTGAGACCTACGAGCAGTACGTC.

The chain couples TRBV11-3 to TRBJ1-1; no clear D. Germline lookup yields CDR1 SGHNT and CDR2 YENEEA. The ends were cut back, 4 bases at V and 7 bases at J, with 4 bases in the middle. There are 10 residues in the CDR3. The CDR3 DNA sequence: TGTGCCAGCAGCTCATATGAAGCTTTCTTT. This gives the protein CASSSYEAFF. Full variable domain (outside the CDR3, taken from reference TRBV11-3 and TRBJ1-1): EAGVVQSPRYKIIEKKQPVAFWCNPISGHNTLYWYLQNLGQGPELLIRYENEEAVDDSQLPKDRFSAERLKGVDSTLKIQPAELGDSAVYLCASSSYEAFFGQGTRLTVV.

This clone has just a few counts. The rearrangement links TRBV2 to TRBJ2-3, with D uncertain. This CDR3 spans 11 amino acids. The germline V gene has CDR1 SNHLY and CDR2 FYNNEI. The V and J ends lost 3 bases and 4 bases respectively, with 2 bases between them. The CDR3 nucleotides are TGTGCCAGCAGTGAGTCAGATACGCAGTATTTT. Protein sequence: CASSESDTQYF. Full variable domain (remainder filled in from reference TRBV2 and TRBJ2-3): EPEVTQTPSHQVTQMGQEVILRCVPISNHLYFYWYRQILGQKVEFLVSFYNNEISEKSEIFDDQFSVERPDGSNFTLKIRSTKLEDSAMYFCASSESDTQYFGPGTRLTVL.

This clone has just a few counts. This chain uses TRBV4-3 with TRBJ2-3; D not resolved. CDR3 length: 14 amino acids. Trimming shortened V by 0 bases and J by 6 bases, and 10 bases separated the two germline ends. From germline, CDR1 is LGHNA and CDR2 YSLEER. CDR3 sequence reads: CASSQDRGPDTQYF. The CDR3 region has the DNA TGCGCCAGCAGCCAAGATCGCGGCCCGGATACGCAGTATTTT.

V is TRBV30 and J is TRBJ2-1; no firm D call. The germline gives CDR1 GTSNPN, CDR2 SVGIG (reference sequence). Trimming stripped 4 bases from V and 7 bases from J, with 17 bases between. CDR3 length: 14 residues. CDR3 nucleotides: TGTGCCTGGATGGGGATATTGGTTCGGAATGAGCAGTTCTTC. It encodes CAWMGILVRNEQFF.

The genes are TRBV7-8 and TRBJ2-1, with a weak D call TRBD1 (6 bases). Germline V lookup: CDR1 SGHVS, CDR2 FQNEAQ. The CDR3 is made up of 16 amino acids. V was cut by 2 bases and J by 8 bases, with 19 bases left in between. CDR3 DNA: TGTGCCAGCAGCTTACAGGGGACACCTAAATCGGATGAGCAGTTCTTC. Translated: CASSLQGTPKSDEQFF. Supplemented by reference TRBV7-8 and TRBJ2-1, the full variable domain reads GAGVSQSPRYKVAKRGQDVALRCDPISGHVSLFWYQQALGQGPEFLTYFQNEAQLDKSGLPSDRFFAERPEGSVSTLKIQRTQQEDSAVYLCASSLQGTPKSDEQFFGPGTRLTVL.

This clone came up a few times. V and J are TRBV29-1 and TRBJ2-5, with D hard to call. The CDR3 length is 14 residues. CDR1 is SQVTM and CDR2 is ANQGSEA in the germline V gene. V was trimmed by 3 bases and J by 1 base, leaving 12 bases between them. In DNA, the CDR3 is TGCAGCGTTGACCTCCTTGGGGTCCAAGAGACCCAGTACTTC. It yields the protein CSVDLLGVQETQYF.